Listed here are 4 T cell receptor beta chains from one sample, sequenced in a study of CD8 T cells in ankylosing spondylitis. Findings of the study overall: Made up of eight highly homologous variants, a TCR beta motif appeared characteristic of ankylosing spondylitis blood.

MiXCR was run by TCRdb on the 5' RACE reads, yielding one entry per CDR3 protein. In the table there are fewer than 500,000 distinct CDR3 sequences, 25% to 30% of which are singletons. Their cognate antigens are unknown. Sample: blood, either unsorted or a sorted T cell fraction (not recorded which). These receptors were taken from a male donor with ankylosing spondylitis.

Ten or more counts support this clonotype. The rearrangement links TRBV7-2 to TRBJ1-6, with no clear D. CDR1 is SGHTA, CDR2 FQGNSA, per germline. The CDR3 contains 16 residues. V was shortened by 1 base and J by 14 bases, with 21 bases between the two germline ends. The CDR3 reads CASSLGDLGRLMTLHF. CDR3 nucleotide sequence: TGTGCCAGCAGCTTAGGAGATCTGGGCCGGTTGATGACCCTCCACTTT. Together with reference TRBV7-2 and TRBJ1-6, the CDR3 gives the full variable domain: GAGVSQSPSNKVTEKGKDVELRCDPISGHTALYWYRQSLGQGLEFLIYFQGNSAPDKSGLPSDRFSAERTGGSVSTLTIQRTQQEDSAVYLCASSLGDLGRLMTLHFGNGTRLTVT.

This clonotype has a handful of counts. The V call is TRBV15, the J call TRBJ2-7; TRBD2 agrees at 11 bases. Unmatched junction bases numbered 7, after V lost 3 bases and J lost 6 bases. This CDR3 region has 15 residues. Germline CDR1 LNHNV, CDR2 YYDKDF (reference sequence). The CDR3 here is CATSSVLAGVGEQYF. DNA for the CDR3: TGTGCCACCAGCAGTGTACTAGCGGGAGTAGGCGAGCAGTACTTC.

CDR3: CSANRRAREDTQYF. CDR3 nucleotide sequence: TGCAGTGCAAATAGGAGGGCTCGGGAAGATACGCAGTATTTT. V gene TRBV20-1 combines with J gene TRBJ2-3; TRBD2 is a possible D gene (6 bases). Deletions cut 6 bases from V and 5 bases from J, with 18 bases between. CDR1 DFQATT and CDR2 SNEGSKA come from the germline V gene (reference sequence). The length of the CDR3 is 14 residues.

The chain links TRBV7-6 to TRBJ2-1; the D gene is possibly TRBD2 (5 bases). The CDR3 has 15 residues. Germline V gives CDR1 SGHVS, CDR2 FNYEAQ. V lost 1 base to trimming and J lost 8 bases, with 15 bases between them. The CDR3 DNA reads TGTGCCAGCAGCTTAGGGCCCCGGACTGCCCATGAGCAGTTCTTC. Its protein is CASSLGPRTAHEQFF. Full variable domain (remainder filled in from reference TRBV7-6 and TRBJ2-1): GAGVSQSPRYKVTKRGQDVALRCDPISGHVSLYWYRQALGQGPEFLTYFNYEAQQDKSGLPNDRFSAERPEGSISTLTIQRTEQRDSAMYRCASSLGPRTAHEQFFGPGTRLTVL.